These 29 T cell receptor beta chains originate from one sample sequenced in a study of PD-L1 blockade in urothelial cancer. The time point was: pretreatment peripheral blood. TCRdb's copy holds only in-frame clones and misses some; the assay was immunoSEQ multiplex PCR. The sample lists roughly 63,000 clones; roughly 79% were seen once. This sample comprised PBMCs, obtained around atezolizumab (anti-PD-L1) treatment. The receptor set was obtained from a man aged 70-80 years with urothelial cancer.

The chain uses TRBV10-3 and TRBJ1-2, with D possibly TRBD1 on 5 matching bases. Germline V lookup: CDR1 ENHRY, CDR2 SYGVKD. The CDR3 is 15 amino acids. Trimming pared 1 base from V and 1 base from J, leaving 10 bases between. In DNA form, the CDR3 reads TGTGCCATCAGTGAGTTTGCGGGGGGTAACTATGGCTACACCTTC. Encoded protein: CAISEFAGGNYGYTF.

This clone was counted once. The chain has TRBV6-5 and TRBJ1-5; 7 bases are shared with TRBD1. V dropped 2 bases and J dropped 7; count of bases not matched to a gene: 5. The CDR3 runs to 14 residues. CDR1 is MNHEY and CDR2 is SVGAGI in the germline V gene. The CDR3 loop reads CASSYRGQGQPQHF. The CDR3 DNA reads TGTGCCAGCAGTTACAGGGGGCAGGGACAGCCCCAGCATTTT.

The chain joins TRBV18 to TRBJ2-7, with TRBD2 matching 10 bases. The ends lost 3 bases at V and 4 bases at J; junction bases unmatched: 0. Germline V gene lookup returns CDR1 KGHSH and CDR2 LQKENI. The CDR3 is made up of 13 amino acids. As DNA, the CDR3 is TGTGCCAGCTCACCTAGCGGGAGGTACGAGCAGTACTTC. Its protein product is CASSPSGRYEQYF.

The CDR3 nucleotides are TGTGCCAGCAGTGAACGTAGCTCCTATGGCTACACCTTC. Translating it yields CASSERSSYGYTF. V usage is TRBV25-1 and J usage is TRBJ1-2, with D unresolved. Germline CDR1 and CDR2: MGHDK and SYGVNS. V lost 2 bases to trimming and J lost 4 bases, with 8 bases between them. The CDR3 loop spans 13 amino acids.

The V and J genes are TRBV19 and TRBJ2-3, with a weak D call TRBD1 (6 bases). The CDR3 runs 16 residues. CDR1 is LNHDA and CDR2 is SQIVND in the germline V gene (reference sequence). The V gene lost 5 bases and the J gene lost 4 bases, with 19 bases spanning the gap. Here the CDR3 reads CASSGIRGNSADTQYF. CDR3 nucleotides: TGTGCCAGTAGTGGAATCAGGGGTAATTCGGCAGATACGCAGTATTTT.

This rearrangement joins TRBV9 to TRBJ2-7; TRBD2 is a possible D gene (6 bases). The CDR3 consists of 14 residues. V lost 4 bases and J 7 bases, leaving 18 bases between the germline ends. Germline lookup yields CDR1 SGDLS and CDR2 YYNGEE. The CDR3 region is CASSPQLAVGEQYF. In DNA, the CDR3 is TGTGCCAGCAGCCCTCAATTAGCGGTGGGGGAGCAGTACTTC.

J is TRBJ2-7 and V is TRBV6-5; 11 bases fit TRBD1. With 6 bases clipped from V and 6 bases from J, the junction kept 7 bases outside the gene matches. From germline, CDR1 is MNHEY and CDR2 SVGAGI. The CDR3 is 14 amino acids. DNA of the CDR3: TGTGCCAGCAGCGCGGGACAGGGGGTTGGCGAGCAGTACTTC. Translation gives CASSAGQGVGEQYF.

In its sample, this clone was seen a few times. The chain couples TRBV29-1 to TRBJ2-1; possibly TRBD2 for D (6 bases). This CDR3 spans 17 amino acids. V lost 4 bases and J lost 4, with 23 bases in between. The V gene's germline CDR1 is SQVTM and CDR2 ANQGSEA. CDR3 coding DNA: TGCAGCGTTGCTCGGACTAAGGACACACCCCCTTACAATGAGCAGTTCTTC. Translated, it gives CSVARTKDTPPYNEQFF.

V is TRBV28 and J is TRBJ1-1; possible D gene TRBD1, 6 bases. The CDR3 length is 16 residues. The germline V gene has CDR1 MDHEN and CDR2 SYDVKM. Trimming cost V 3 bases and J 1 base, with 15 bases left between them. Here the CDR3 DNA reads TGTGCCAGCAGTTTCTTATCCAGGGGAACGAACACTGAAGCTTTCTTT. Protein product: CASSFLSRGTNTEAFF. The full variable domain, in which reference TRBV28 and TRBJ1-1 provide the parts outside the CDR3, is DVKVTQSSRYLVKRTGEKVFLECVQDMDHENMFWYRQDPGLGLRLIYFSYDVKMKEKGDIPEGYSVSREKKERFSLILESASTNQTSMYLCASSFLSRGTNTEAFFGQGTRLTVV.

V gene TRBV30 combines with J gene TRBJ1-3; TRBD1 aligns across 7 bases. Germline V lookup: CDR1 GTSNPN, CDR2 SVGIG (reference sequence). The CDR3 runs 18 residues. The junction had 11 bases not matched to a gene; V was cut back by 0 bases and J by 0 bases. CDR3 sequence: CAWSVGGTEAFSGNTIYF. DNA for the CDR3: TGTGCCTGGAGTGTAGGGGGGACAGAGGCTTTCTCTGGAAACACCATATATTTT.

V is TRBV5-5 and J is TRBJ2-7; a possible D gene is TRBD2 (6 bases). Trimming left V 0 bases short and J 0 bases short, with 13 bases between. The V gene's germline CDR1 is SGHKS and CDR2 YYEKEE (reference sequence). This CDR3 spans 16 amino acids. In DNA, the CDR3 is TGTGCCAGCAGCTTGGCCGTTAGCGGCCGCTCCTACGAGCAGTACTTC. Translating it yields CASSLAVSGRSYEQYF.

J is TRBJ2-1 and V is TRBV5-4, with 7 bases fitting TRBD1. Germline CDR1 and CDR2: SGHNT and YYREEE (reference sequence). The V segment lost 2 bases and the J segment 2 bases; nucleotides outside the gene matches: 4. This CDR3 contains 15 residues. The CDR3 here is CASSFGDSTYNEQFF. CDR3 bases: TGTGCCAGCAGCTTCGGGGACAGTACCTACAATGAGCAGTTCTTC.

This clone was seen ten or more times. This sequence joins TRBV19 and TRBJ2-1, with 11 bases aligning to TRBD2. The CDR3 runs 15 residues. The ends lost 3 bases at V and 5 bases at J; junction bases unmatched: 3. Per germline, CDR1 LNHDA and CDR2 SQIVND (reference sequence). CDR3 residues: CASSILTSGNNEQFF. Written as DNA, the CDR3 is TGTGCCAGTAGTATCCTGACTAGCGGGAACAATGAGCAGTTCTTC. The full variable domain, in which reference TRBV19 and TRBJ2-1 provide the parts outside the CDR3, is DGGITQSPKYLFRKEGQNVTLSCEQNLNHDAMYWYRQDPGQGLRLIYYSQIVNDFQKGDIAEGYSVSREKKESFPLTVTSAQKNPTAFYLCASSILTSGNNEQFFGPGTRLTVL.

The V call is TRBV28, the J call TRBJ2-3; 10 bases line up with TRBD2. The CDR3 spans 17 residues. V was clipped by 2 bases and J by 0 bases; unmatched bases: 5. Germline values: CDR1 MDHEN, CDR2 SYDVKM. CDR3 region: CASSLGLAGVSTDTQYF. The CDR3 nucleotides read TGTGCCAGCAGTTTAGGTCTAGCGGGAGTTAGCACAGATACGCAGTATTTT.

The chain has TRBV28 and TRBJ2-2; the D is unclear. Germline CDR1 MDHEN, CDR2 SYDVKM. V was shortened by 5 bases and J by 3 bases, with 10 bases between the two germline ends. The CDR3 is 14 amino acids. This CDR3 is CASSIGPYTGELFF. The CDR3 region has the DNA TGTGCCAGCAGTATTGGGCCTTACACCGGGGAGCTGTTTTTT. The entire variable domain, with the rest obtained from reference TRBV28 and TRBJ2-2, is as follows: DVKVTQSSRYLVKRTGEKVFLECVQDMDHENMFWYRQDPGLGLRLIYFSYDVKMKEKGDIPEGYSVSREKKERFSLILESASTNQTSMYLCASSIGPYTGELFFGEGSRLTVL.

This clone was seen more than once but under ten times. The V call is TRBV6-1, the J call TRBJ1-1; TRBD1 matches 7 bases. This CDR3 is 13 amino acids long. Trimming took 4 bases from V and 6 from J; bases not matched to a gene: 5. Germline V gene lookup returns CDR1 MNHNS and CDR2 SASEGT. CDR3 sequence reads: CASSGQGVSEAFF. The CDR3 region has the DNA TGTGCCAGCAGTGGACAGGGTGTGTCTGAAGCTTTCTTT.

This chain joins TRBV30 and TRBJ2-5; D perhaps matches TRBD2 (5 bases). Between the trimmed V and J ends, which lost 4 bases and 3 bases, there was a span of 21 bases. Germline assignment: CDR1 GTSNPN and CDR2 SVGIG (reference sequence). There are 16 residues in the CDR3. The CDR3 bases are TGTGCCTGGACACCCTCCGAGCCGAGCGGCAAAGAGACCCAGTACTTC. Its protein product is CAWTPSEPSGKETQYF.

This clone is a singleton in its sample. This sequence joins TRBV6-4 and TRBJ2-7; 7 bases agree with TRBD1. The germline V gene has CDR1 MRHNA and CDR2 SNTAGT. With 5 bases clipped from V and 7 bases from J, the junction kept 8 bases outside the gene matches. The CDR3 totals 13 residues. CDR3 coding DNA: TGTGCCAGCAGTTCCGACAGGGCGGGTGAGCAGTACTTC. Translating gives CASSSDRAGEQYF.

The gene calls are TRBV9 and TRBJ2-1, with 7 bases that match TRBD2. The junction had 12 bases not matched to a gene; V was cut back by 0 bases and J by 15 bases. The CDR3 covers 14 residues. Germline V lookup: CDR1 SGDLS, CDR2 YYNGEE. The CDR3 spells CASSVAGLEFSLFF. The CDR3 nucleotides are TGTGCCAGCAGCGTAGCCGGACTAGAATTTAGCCTGTTCTTC. The whole variable domain, remainder taken from reference TRBV9 and TRBJ2-1, is DSGVTQTPKHLITATGQRVTLRCSPRSGDLSVYWYQQSLDQGLQFLIQYYNGEERAKGNILERFSAQQFPDLHSELNLSSLELGDSALYFCASSVAGLEFSLFFGPGTRLTVL.

This CDR3 reads CASSYVGGVVQPQHF. The DNA of the CDR3 is TGTGCCAGCAGTTACGTCGGCGGGGTTGTTCAGCCCCAGCATTTT. V is TRBV6-5 and J is TRBJ1-5; no firm D call. Germline V CDR1 and CDR2: MNHEY, SVGAGI. The CDR3 runs to 15 residues. Trimming pared 2 bases from V and 6 bases from J, leaving 14 bases between.

This chain connects TRBV5-1 to TRBJ2-6; 8 nucleotides align to TRBD1. Germline V gives CDR1 SGHRS, CDR2 YFSETQ. The CDR3 has 18 amino acids. V was pared by 4 bases and J by 0 bases, with 9 bases of the junction left unmatched. The CDR3 loop reads CASSPRDRSSSGANVLTF. The CDR3 DNA reads as TGCGCCAGCAGCCCCCGGGACAGGAGTTCCTCTGGGGCCAACGTCCTGACTTTC.

The CDR3 DNA reads TGTGCCAGCAGCTTCCTGACTAGCGGGCCCTACAATGAGCAGTTCTTC. Its translation is CASSFLTSGPYNEQFF. J is TRBJ2-1 and V is TRBV7-9; 10 nucleotides line up with TRBD2. The CDR3 consists of 16 residues. V lost 3 bases and J lost 2; bases outside the gene matches: 4. In germline, CDR1 is SEHNR, CDR2 FQNEAQ (reference sequence). Combining the CDR3 with reference TRBV7-9 and TRBJ2-1 gives the whole variable domain DTGVSQNPRHKITKRGQNVTFRCDPISEHNRLYWYRQTLGQGPEFLTYFQNEAQLEKSRLLSDRFSAERPKGSFSTLEIQRTEQGDSAMYLCASSFLTSGPYNEQFFGPGTRLTVL.

This sequence joins TRBV4-2 and TRBJ1-3; D may be TRBD1 (5 bases). Deletions cut 0 bases from V and 0 bases from J, with 12 bases between. Germline V gives CDR1 LGHNA, CDR2 YNFKEQ. The CDR3 contains 17 residues. DNA for the CDR3: TGTGCCAGCAGCCAAGATTGGAACAGGCTCTCTGGAAACACCATATATTTT. This encodes CASSQDWNRLSGNTIYF.

The chain employs TRBV2 and TRBJ2-7; D may be TRBD2 (5 bases). The V gene's germline CDR1 is SNHLY and CDR2 FYNNEI. There are 16 residues in the CDR3. The germline V and J ends were trimmed by 6 bases and 6 bases, with 24 bases remaining between them. The chain's CDR3 is CASSNRVAGRRLEQYF. CDR3 DNA: TGTGCCAGCAGCAACCGGGTCGCGGGCCGACGGCTCGAGCAGTACTTC.

The chain couples TRBV19 to TRBJ2-3, with 8 bases that match TRBD2. CDR3 length equals 13 residues. V lost 7 bases, J lost 2 bases, and 2 bases stayed unmatched. CDR1 and CDR2 from the germline V gene are LNHDA and SQIVND (reference sequence). The CDR3 protein is CASMGLVTDTQYF. For the CDR3, the DNA is TGTGCCAGTATGGGACTAGTCACAGATACGCAGTATTTT.

The V call is TRBV6-1, the J call TRBJ1-1; the D gene is possibly TRBD1 (5 bases). The CDR3 has 15 amino acids. V dropped 8 bases and J dropped 0 bases, with 16 bases sitting between them. Germline values: CDR1 MNHNS, CDR2 SASEGT. CDR3 DNA sequence: TGTGCCAGCCGAAAAGGGGCTCACATGAACACTGAAGCTTTCTTT. Translating gives CASRKGAHMNTEAFF.

This chain uses TRBV7-2 with TRBJ2-3; tentatively, D is TRBD2 (6 bases). Per germline, CDR1 SGHTA and CDR2 FQGNSA. CDR3 size: 15 residues. With 3 bases removed from V and 2 bases from J, the gap between germline ends came to 12 bases. Here the CDR3 DNA reads TGTGCCAGCAGCTTGCTAGCGATTGTCACAGATACGCAGTATTTT. Protein product: CASSLLAIVTDTQYF.

This sequence joins TRBV28 and TRBJ1-1; D call uncertain. Germline V gene lookup returns CDR1 MDHEN and CDR2 SYDVKM. This CDR3 region has 13 residues. V lost 7 bases and J lost 1, with 10 bases in between. The CDR3 region is CASMEVENTEAFF. DNA of the CDR3: TGTGCCAGCATGGAGGTAGAGAACACTGAAGCTTTCTTT.

The V gene is TRBV7-9, the J gene TRBJ2-7; D may be TRBD1 (5 bases). This CDR3 is 16 amino acids long. V was clipped by 6 bases and J by 7 bases, with 25 bases between them. Germline V gene lookup returns CDR1 SEHNR and CDR2 FQNEAQ (reference sequence). The CDR3 protein is CASSPFRASGPTEQYF. CDR3 bases: TGTGCCAGCAGTCCCTTCAGGGCCTCAGGGCCTACGGAGCAGTACTTC.